This T cell receptor beta chain stems from a study of shared clonotypes between healthy human individuals. Study-wide results and caveats: Lower generation probabilities were found for non-shared clonotypes than for those shared by all four donors. The represented genetic and exposure-history diversity was limited by the small number of donors. Sampling was confined to blood; repertoires within tissues likely differ.

This CDR3 region has 12 residues. From germline, CDR1 is MNHNS and CDR2 SASEGT. Trimming took off 5 bases at V and 2 bases at J, with 7 bases between the two ends. Concerning this clone: Its antigen remains unknown.

Sequencing was performed with immunoSEQ multiplex PCR; in TCRdb, only in-frame clones are kept and a portion is missing. The sample carries roughly 2 million clones, about 95% recorded once. This sequence joins TRBV6-1 and TRBJ2-7, with D unresolved. Sequenced input: naive CD4+ T cells sorted from blood. The subset is: CD45RA+ positively selected. The TCR sequence derives from a man younger than 35 in good health. CDR3 DNA sequence: TGTGCCAGCAGTCGTACTCCCTACGAGCAGTACTTC. Its protein is CASSRTPYEQYF.